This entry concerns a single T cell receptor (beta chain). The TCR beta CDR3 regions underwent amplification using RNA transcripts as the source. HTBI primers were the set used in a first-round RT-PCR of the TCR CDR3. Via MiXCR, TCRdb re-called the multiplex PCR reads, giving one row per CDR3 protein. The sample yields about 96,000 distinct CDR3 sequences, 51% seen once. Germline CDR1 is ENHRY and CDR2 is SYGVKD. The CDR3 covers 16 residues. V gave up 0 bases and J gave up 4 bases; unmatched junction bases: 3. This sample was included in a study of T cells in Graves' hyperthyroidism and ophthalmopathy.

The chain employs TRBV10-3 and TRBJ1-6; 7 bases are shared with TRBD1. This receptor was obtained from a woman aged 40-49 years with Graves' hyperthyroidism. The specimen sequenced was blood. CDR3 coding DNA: TGTGCCATCAGTGAGTCAGGGACAGCTTATAATTCACCCCTCCACTTT. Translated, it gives CAISESGTAYNSPLHF.